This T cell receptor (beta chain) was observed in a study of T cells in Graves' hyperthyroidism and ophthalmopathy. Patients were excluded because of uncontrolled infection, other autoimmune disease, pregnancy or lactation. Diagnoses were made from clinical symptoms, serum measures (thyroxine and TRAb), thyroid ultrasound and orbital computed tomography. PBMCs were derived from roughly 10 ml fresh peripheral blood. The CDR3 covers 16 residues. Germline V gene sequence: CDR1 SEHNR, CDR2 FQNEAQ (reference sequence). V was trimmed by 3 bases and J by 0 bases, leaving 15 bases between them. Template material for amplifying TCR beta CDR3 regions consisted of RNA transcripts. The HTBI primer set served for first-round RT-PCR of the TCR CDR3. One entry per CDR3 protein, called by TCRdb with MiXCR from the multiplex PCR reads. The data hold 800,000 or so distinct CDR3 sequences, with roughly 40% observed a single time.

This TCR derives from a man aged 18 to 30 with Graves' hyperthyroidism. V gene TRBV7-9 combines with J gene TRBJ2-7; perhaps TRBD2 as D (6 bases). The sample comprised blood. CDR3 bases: TGTGCCAGCAGCTTCCCGACCGACGGGAGCTCCTACGAGCAGTACTTC. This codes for CASSFPTDGSSYEQYF.